The source of this T cell receptor beta chain is a study of blood T cell dynamics during melanoma immunotherapy. Overall study: Standard first-line treatment here was pembrolizumab or nivolumab plus ipilimumab in metastatic melanoma.

Described time point: week 3, after first cycle of checkpoint inhibitor. Trimming pared 4 bases from V and 7 bases from J, leaving 11 bases between. The CDR3 runs to 14 residues. Germline-derived CDR1 and CDR2 are MNHEY and SMNVEV (reference sequence). Repertoires were generated with immunoSEQ multiplex PCR, while TCRdb's copy carries only in-frame clones and drops some. The repertoire holds more than 10,000 clones, with around 80% as singletons. The chain couples TRBV27 to TRBJ1-6; no firm D call. The origin of this receptor is a human donor with melanoma. Sequenced material: blood, taken from a patient treated with checkpoint blockade. The CDR3 region is CASSSPGSNSPLHF. For the CDR3, the DNA is TGTGCCAGCAGTTCACCGGGATCGAATTCACCCCTCCACTTT.